The entry that follows covers one T cell receptor (beta chain) sequence. This sample was taken from a study of blood T cell repertoires in COVID-19. Study overall: Sites across the United States, Italy and Spain contributed samples from acute and convalescent COVID-19. The cDNA or gDNA used as material had been derived from T cells, B-cell-depleted T cells, or PBMCs.

Trimming removed 2 bases at V and 6 bases at J, with 13 bases between. CDR3 length equals 15 residues. Looked up from germline, CDR1 is KGHDR and CDR2 is SFDVKD. In the original processing: The assay estimated nucleated cells by amplifying reference gene primers. The assay was immunoSEQ multiplex PCR, and TCRdb's table has in-frame clones only and misses some. V, J and clone size were drawn from that table, and D and trimming were deduced from the DNA. Among over 45,000 clones listed, about 91% were seen once. The sequence was obtained from a woman in her sixties or seventies with active or convalescent COVID-19. The source material was peripheral blood. The J gene is TRBJ2-1, the V gene TRBV24-1, with a possible D match to TRBD2 (7 bases). The CDR3 reads CATSDYKRGANEQFF. The CDR3 nucleotides are TGTGCCACCAGTGATTATAAACGGGGGGCCAATGAGCAGTTCTTC.